A selection of T cell receptor beta chains follows, all from one sample in a study of radiotherapy plus CTLA-4 blockade in lung cancer. TCRdb's table, derived via immunoSEQ multiplex PCR, lists solely in-frame clones and lacks some. The repertoire has some 78,000 clones, around 87% of them found once; the top ten carry approximately 1.9%. The sample here was peripheral blood, taken from a patient treated with radiotherapy plus ipilimumab. The source is a human donor with non-small cell lung cancer who had a partial response to radiotherapy plus ipilimumab. The CDR3 runs from the conserved cysteine through the conserved F or W. The order of the fields is clone size, J gene, V gene, D gene, CDR3 length, CDR3 protein, CDR3 DNA. A D gene is named only where the DNA matches it firmly. Where a row states a size, it is once, few, many or the class of an expanded clone; other rows omit it.

clone size: -; J gene: TRBJ2-3; V gene: TRBV28; D gene: TRBD2; CDR3 length: 18; CDR3 protein: CASSFPGTSGRAGDTQYF; CDR3 DNA: TGTGCCAGCAGTTTCCCCGGGACTAGCGGGAGGGCGGGAGATACGCAGTATTTT
clone size: -; J gene: TRBJ1-5; V gene: TRBV19; D gene: -; CDR3 length: 15; CDR3 protein: CASSNGIYSNQPQHF; CDR3 DNA: TGTGCCAGTAGTAATGGCATTTATAGCAATCAGCCCCAGCATTTT
clone size: -; J gene: TRBJ1-5; V gene: TRBV5-1; D gene: TRBD1; CDR3 length: 16; CDR3 protein: CASSLEPRDRRQPQHF; CDR3 DNA: TGCGCCAGCAGCTTGGAGCCCCGGGACAGGCGTCAGCCCCAGCATTTT
clone size: -; J gene: TRBJ1-1; V gene: TRBV27; D gene: TRBD1; CDR3 length: 14; CDR3 protein: CASSLGRGLTEAFF; CDR3 DNA: TGTGCCAGCAGTTTAGGCAGGGGGCTAACTGAAGCTTTCTTT
clone size: once; J gene: TRBJ2-7; V gene: TRBV7-2; D gene: TRBD1; CDR3 length: 15; CDR3 protein: CASSLRTGGNYEQYF; CDR3 DNA: TGTGCCAGCAGCTTGCGGACAGGGGGAAACTACGAGCAGTACTTC
clone size: -; J gene: TRBJ1-5; V gene: TRBV5-5; D gene: TRBD1; CDR3 length: 15; CDR3 protein: CASSPGQGNNQPQHF; CDR3 DNA: TGTGCCAGCAGCCCGGGACAGGGGAACAATCAGCCCCAGCATTTT
clone size: -; J gene: TRBJ2-3; V gene: TRBV4-3; D gene: TRBD2; CDR3 length: 15; CDR3 protein: CASSHLAGGMDTQYF; CDR3 DNA: TGCGCCAGCAGCCACTTAGCGGGAGGTATGGATACGCAGTATTTT
clone size: once; J gene: TRBJ2-4; V gene: TRBV11-2; D gene: -; CDR3 length: 16; CDR3 protein: CASSLEVGMAKNIQYF; CDR3 DNA: TGTGCCAGCAGCTTAGAGGTTGGCATGGCCAAAAACATTCAGTACTTC
clone size: -; J gene: TRBJ2-5; V gene: TRBV5-4; D gene: -; CDR3 length: 13; CDR3 protein: CASSSSVQETQYF; CDR3 DNA: TGTGCCAGCAGCTCTAGCGTCCAAGAGACCCAGTACTTC
clone size: few; J gene: TRBJ2-1; V gene: TRBV5-1; D gene: TRBD1; CDR3 length: 15; CDR3 protein: CASSLLQGLGNEQFF; CDR3 DNA: TGCGCCAGCAGCTTGCTACAGGGGTTAGGCAATGAGCAGTTCTTC
clone size: -; J gene: TRBJ2-7; V gene: TRBV25-1; D gene: -; CDR3 length: 11; CDR3 protein: CASSRAYEQYF; CDR3 DNA: TGTGCCAGCAGCAGGGCCTACGAGCAGTACTTC
clone size: few; J gene: TRBJ2-1; V gene: TRBV5-1; D gene: -; CDR3 length: 14; CDR3 protein: CASSGAGGYNEQFF; CDR3 DNA: TGCGCCAGCAGTGGAGCGGGTGGGTACAATGAGCAGTTCTTC
clone size: -; J gene: TRBJ2-1; V gene: TRBV28; D gene: -; CDR3 length: 14; CDR3 protein: CASSFGTGENEQFF; CDR3 DNA: TGTGCCAGCAGTTTCGGTACGGGAGAGAATGAGCAGTTCTTC
clone size: -; J gene: TRBJ2-2; V gene: TRBV15; D gene: TRBD2; CDR3 length: 18; CDR3 protein: CATAGTSAMSGDTGELFF; CDR3 DNA: TGTGCCACCGCCGGGACTAGCGCAATGTCCGGAGACACCGGGGAGCTGTTTTTT
clone size: once; J gene: TRBJ2-5; V gene: TRBV9; D gene: -; CDR3 length: 14; CDR3 protein: CASSRNSGEETQYF; CDR3 DNA: TGTGCCAGCAGCAGAAATTCAGGGGAAGAGACCCAGTACTTC
clone size: -; J gene: TRBJ2-3; V gene: TRBV7-9; D gene: -; CDR3 length: 16; CDR3 protein: CASSLSGRDSTDTQYF; CDR3 DNA: TGTGCCAGCAGCTTAAGTGGCAGGGATAGCACAGATACGCAGTATTTT
clone size: -; J gene: TRBJ2-1; V gene: TRBV27; D gene: -; CDR3 length: 15; CDR3 protein: CASSFFGGPGGQQFF; CDR3 DNA: TGTGCCAGCAGTTTTTTCGGGGGGCCGGGGGGTCAGCAGTTCTTC
clone size: -; J gene: TRBJ2-1; V gene: TRBV25-1; D gene: -; CDR3 length: 16; CDR3 protein: CASSARTARSYNEQFF; CDR3 DNA: TGTGCCAGCAGTGCTCGGACTGCTCGCTCCTACAATGAGCAGTTCTTC
clone size: -; J gene: TRBJ2-5; V gene: TRBV7-2; D gene: -; CDR3 length: 15; CDR3 protein: CASSPQGGRRETQYF; CDR3 DNA: TGTGCCAGCAGCCCCCAAGGTGGGAGAAGAGAGACCCAGTACTTC
clone size: -; J gene: TRBJ1-2; V gene: TRBV28; D gene: -; CDR3 length: 13; CDR3 protein: CASRTTRVHGYTF; CDR3 DNA: TGTGCCAGCAGAACGACCCGGGTGCATGGCTACACCTTC
clone size: -; J gene: TRBJ2-2; V gene: TRBV19; D gene: TRBD2; CDR3 length: 15; CDR3 protein: CASRLAGANTGELFF; CDR3 DNA: TGTGCCAGTAGACTAGCGGGGGCGAACACCGGGGAGCTGTTTTTT
clone size: -; J gene: TRBJ2-7; V gene: TRBV18; D gene: TRBD1; CDR3 length: 16; CDR3 protein: CASSPGQHASLNEQYF; CDR3 DNA: TGTGCCAGCTCACCGGGACAGCATGCTAGCCTAAACGAGCAGTACTTC
clone size: -; J gene: TRBJ1-1; V gene: TRBV28; D gene: TRBD1; CDR3 length: 19; CDR3 protein: CASRLPYHSTGVMNTEAFF; CDR3 DNA: TGTGCCAGCAGATTACCCTACCATTCGACAGGGGTCATGAACACTGAAGCTTTCTTT
clone size: -; J gene: TRBJ2-2; V gene: TRBV19; D gene: TRBD1; CDR3 length: 15; CDR3 protein: CASVPGQGGTGELFF; CDR3 DNA: TGTGCCAGTGTACCGGGACAGGGTGGCACCGGGGAGCTGTTTTTT
clone size: -; J gene: TRBJ1-1; V gene: TRBV19; D gene: -; CDR3 length: 14; CDR3 protein: CASVLGQMNTEAFF; CDR3 DNA: TGTGCCAGTGTATTGGGGCAAATGAACACTGAAGCTTTCTTT
clone size: -; J gene: TRBJ2-3; V gene: TRBV5-6; D gene: TRBD2; CDR3 length: 16; CDR3 protein: CASSESTSGAHGTQYF; CDR3 DNA: TGTGCCAGCAGTGAATCGACTAGCGGGGCCCACGGTACGCAGTATTTT
clone size: -; J gene: TRBJ1-4; V gene: TRBV6-5; D gene: -; CDR3 length: 14; CDR3 protein: CASSPLRRAVKLFF; CDR3 DNA: TGTGCCAGCAGTCCCTTACGGCGGGCGGTAAAACTGTTTTTT
clone size: once; J gene: TRBJ2-1; V gene: TRBV18; D gene: TRBD2; CDR3 length: 15; CDR3 protein: CASSAGGEGGNEQFF; CDR3 DNA: TGTGCCAGCTCAGCCGGGGGGGAAGGAGGCAATGAGCAGTTCTTC
clone size: few; J gene: TRBJ2-7; V gene: TRBV6-6; D gene: -; CDR3 length: 15; CDR3 protein: CASSGTGPSSYEQYF; CDR3 DNA: TGTGCCAGCAGTGGCACAGGTCCGAGCTCCTACGAGCAGTACTTC
clone size: -; J gene: TRBJ2-7; V gene: TRBV29-1; D gene: -; CDR3 length: 12; CDR3 protein: CSIQGGGNEQYF; CDR3 DNA: TGCAGCATTCAGGGTGGGGGGAACGAGCAGTACTTC
clone size: -; J gene: TRBJ2-7; V gene: TRBV18; D gene: TRBD2; CDR3 length: 14; CDR3 protein: CASSPTSGPYEQYF; CDR3 DNA: TGTGCCAGCTCTCCCACTAGCGGACCTTACGAGCAGTACTTC
clone size: -; J gene: TRBJ2-7; V gene: TRBV6-6; D gene: -; CDR3 length: 12; CDR3 protein: CASSTNEYEQYF; CDR3 DNA: TGTGCCAGCAGCACAAACGAATACGAGCAGTACTTC
clone size: -; J gene: TRBJ2-2; V gene: TRBV6-5; D gene: TRBD2; CDR3 length: 16; CDR3 protein: CASSSRTSGGTGELFF; CDR3 DNA: TGTGCCAGCAGTTCCCGGACTAGCGGGGGCACCGGGGAGCTGTTTTTT
clone size: -; J gene: TRBJ2-2; V gene: TRBV5-1; D gene: TRBD2; CDR3 length: 16; CDR3 protein: CASSSPGGVQTGELFF; CDR3 DNA: TGCGCCAGCAGCTCCCCGGGGGGAGTACAGACCGGGGAGCTGTTTTTT
clone size: -; J gene: TRBJ1-1; V gene: TRBV6-1; D gene: TRBD1; CDR3 length: 13; CDR3 protein: CASSARQGAEAFF; CDR3 DNA: TGTGCCAGCAGCGCCAGACAGGGCGCTGAAGCTTTCTTT
clone size: -; J gene: TRBJ1-1; V gene: TRBV19; D gene: TRBD1; CDR3 length: 13; CDR3 protein: CASSIDRATEAFF; CDR3 DNA: TGTGCCAGTAGTATTGACAGGGCCACTGAAGCTTTCTTT
clone size: once; J gene: TRBJ2-5; V gene: TRBV6-1; D gene: TRBD2; CDR3 length: 15; CDR3 protein: CASSVLLAGDETQYF; CDR3 DNA: TGTGCCAGCAGTGTCCTCCTAGCGGGAGACGAGACCCAGTACTTC
clone size: -; J gene: TRBJ1-1; V gene: TRBV6-5; D gene: TRBD1; CDR3 length: 15; CDR3 protein: CASSNRQGLGTEAFF; CDR3 DNA: TGTGCCAGCAGCAATAGACAGGGATTGGGCACTGAAGCTTTCTTT
clone size: -; J gene: TRBJ2-5; V gene: TRBV28; D gene: -; CDR3 length: 15; CDR3 protein: CASNPTIGRQETQYF; CDR3 DNA: TGTGCCAGCAACCCCACTATAGGGAGACAAGAGACCCAGTACTTC
clone size: -; J gene: TRBJ2-2; V gene: TRBV5-1; D gene: -; CDR3 length: 14; CDR3 protein: CASSPQGNTGELFF; CDR3 DNA: TGCGCCAGCAGCCCGCAGGGGAACACCGGGGAGCTGTTTTTT